The 11 T cell receptor beta chains presented below share a single source sample, sequenced in a study of PD-L1 blockade in urothelial cancer. Time point indicated: pretreatment peripheral blood. Method: immunoSEQ multiplex PCR; TCRdb's copy keeps in-frame clones and lacks some. This sample yields around 130,000 clones, of which roughly 83% are seen a single time; 2.5% to 4% belongs to the top ten. This specimen was PBMCs, taken around atezolizumab (anti-PD-L1) treatment. The receptors shown here come from a man between 50 and 59 years old with urothelial cancer.

V is TRBV5-1 and J is TRBJ1-5; TRBD1 is a possible D gene (5 bases). V gave up 4 bases and J gave up 5 bases, with 10 bases separating them. The CDR3 contains 13 residues. Germline-derived CDR1 and CDR2 are SGHRS and YFSETQ. The CDR3 DNA follows: TGCGCCAGCAGCCCGGACATGGATCAGCCCCAGCATTTT. Translation: CASSPDMDQPQHF. Using reference TRBV5-1 and TRBJ1-5 for the parts outside the CDR3, the full variable domain is KAGVTQTPRYLIKTRGQQVTLSCSPISGHRSVSWYQQTPGQGLQFLFEYFSETQRNKGNFPGRFSGRQFSNSRSEMNVSTLELGDSALYLCASSPDMDQPQHFGDGTRLSIL.

V gene TRBV5-4 combines with J gene TRBJ1-2; weak D call: TRBD1 (6 bases). V was shortened by 4 bases and J by 8 bases, with 21 bases between the two germline ends. CDR1 and CDR2 (germline): SGHNT, YYREEE (reference sequence). CDR3 length: 15 residues. Here the CDR3 DNA reads TGTGCCAGCAGCCCCGGGACAAGCACGCCGGGCGGCTACACCTTC. Translated: CASSPGTSTPGGYTF.

Comments on this clone: Within the sample, other DNA sequences also encode this same CDR3. The chain recombines TRBV9 with TRBJ2-7, with TRBD2 matching 10 bases. The CDR3 runs to 14 residues. The germline CDR1 and CDR2 sequences are SGDLS and YYNGEE. V shed 0 bases, J shed 3 bases, and the junction held 0 bases outside the gene matches. CDR3: CASSVASGSYEQYF. Written as DNA, the CDR3 is TGTGCCAGCAGCGTAGCTAGCGGGAGCTACGAGCAGTACTTC.

The chain uses TRBV10-2 and TRBJ2-1, with 7 nucleotides matching TRBD1. CDR1 WSHSY and CDR2 SAAADI come from the germline V gene. This CDR3 has 15 residues. V lost 6 bases and J lost 6; bases outside the gene matches: 11. The CDR3 coding sequence is TGCGCCAGCAGCAAAGACAGGGTCCCCCTCAATGAGCAGTTCTTC. Translating it yields CASSKDRVPLNEQFF.

The gene calls are TRBV15 and TRBJ1-1, with D tentatively TRBD1 (6 bases). The V end lost 1 base, the J end lost 0 bases, and 9 bases lay between the germline ends. The CDR3 runs 15 residues. Germline V gene sequence: CDR1 LNHNV, CDR2 YYDKDF (reference sequence). DNA for the CDR3: TGTGCCACCAGCAGAGCGCAGGGGATGAACACTGAAGCTTTCTTT. Translating it yields CATSRAQGMNTEAFF.

This clone showed up just once. The chain combines TRBV5-1 with TRBJ2-7; D is unclear. V lost 0 bases to trimming and J lost 0 bases, with 7 bases between them. Per the germline V gene, CDR1 is SGHRS and CDR2 is YFSETQ. The CDR3 extends over 14 amino acids. CDR3 nucleotides: TGCGCCAGCAGCTTGGTCGAACACTCCTACGAGCAGTACTTC. Its translation is CASSLVEHSYEQYF. The variable domain in full, with the rest retrieved from reference TRBV5-1 and TRBJ2-7, is KAGVTQTPRYLIKTRGQQVTLSCSPISGHRSVSWYQQTPGQGLQFLFEYFSETQRNKGNFPGRFSGRQFSNSRSEMNVSTLELGDSALYLCASSLVEHSYEQYFGPGTRLTVT.

The chain couples TRBV5-1 to TRBJ2-5; D might be TRBD2 (5 bases). Germline CDR1 SGHRS, CDR2 YFSETQ. CDR3 size: 14 residues. Trimming took off 0 bases at V and 2 bases at J, with 8 bases between the two ends. The CDR3 DNA reads TGCGCCAGCAGCTTGGTCGGAGGTCAAGAGACCCAGTACTTC. The encoded protein is CASSLVGGQETQYF.

This rearrangement joins TRBV5-4 to TRBJ2-5, with D perhaps TRBD2 (5 bases). V was cut by 0 bases and J by 6 bases, with 18 bases left in between. This CDR3 has 16 amino acids. The germline V gene has CDR1 SGHNT and CDR2 YYREEE (reference sequence). The CDR3 DNA sequence: TGTGCCAGCAGCTTGGAGGGCAGGAGGTCCAAGAAGACCCAGTACTTC. This sequence encodes CASSLEGRRSKKTQYF.

This chain uses TRBV27 with TRBJ2-1; D possibly corresponds to TRBD2 (6 bases). Germline V gene sequence: CDR1 MNHEY, CDR2 SMNVEV (reference sequence). The CDR3 has 16 amino acids. V lost 5 bases and J 7 bases, leaving 21 bases between the germline ends. CDR3: CASSPTLSGSRNEQFF. CDR3 coding DNA: TGTGCCAGCAGTCCTACGCTCAGCGGGTCCAGAAATGAGCAGTTCTTC.

The chain carries TRBV11-2 and TRBJ2-2; TRBD2 matches at 8 bases. CDR1 and CDR2 (germline): SGHAT, FQNNGV. V shed 1 base and J 8 bases; nucleotides not matched to a gene: 3. The CDR3 is 14 residues long. The CDR3 loop is CASSLGLAGGELFF. Here the CDR3 DNA reads TGTGCCAGCAGCTTAGGATTAGCGGGAGGGGAGCTGTTTTTT.

The gene calls are TRBV11-2 and TRBJ1-1; 7 bases are a match to TRBD1. The CDR3 loop spans 16 amino acids. Germline values: CDR1 SGHAT, CDR2 FQNNGV. V was pared by 2 bases and J by 1 base, with 7 bases of the junction left unmatched. The CDR3 bases are TGTGCCAGCAGCTTATCTCGGACAGGTTGGAACACTGAAGCTTTCTTT. Translation: CASSLSRTGWNTEAFF.